The 27 T cell receptor beta chains below come from one sample, sequenced in a study of blood T cell repertoires in COVID-19 (TCRdb year 2020). The receptor library was made with the immunoSEQ multiplex PCR assay. TCRdb stores this immuneACCESS table with in-frame sequences only. Part of the clones is absent; in the studies checked, under half of the shortfall reflects unresolved V genes, and no reason is known for the rest. The sample table contains approximately 280,000 clones; only one count was recorded for approximately 89% of them. The leading ten clones occupy more than 1.5% of the sample. The specimen sequenced was PBMCs or T cells enriched from blood (not recorded which). These receptors originate from a woman aged 55 to 70 who had recovered from COVID-19.

V usage is TRBV9 and J usage is TRBJ2-2, with D hard to call. The CDR3 length is 14 residues. The ends were cut back, 5 bases at V and 2 bases at J, with 10 bases in the middle. Per the germline V gene, CDR1 is SGDLS and CDR2 is YYNGEE. CDR3 nucleotide sequence: TGTGCCAGCAGATCTCGGGTAAACACCGGGGAGCTGTTTTTT. It specifies CASRSRVNTGELFF.

This chain connects TRBV7-9 to TRBJ1-1; TRBD1 matches at 9 bases. The CDR3 spans 16 residues. The germline V gene has CDR1 SEHNR and CDR2 FQNEAQ (reference sequence). J was trimmed by 4 bases and V by 5 bases; bases with no gene match: 11. CDR3 protein: CASSERGQGGFTEAFF. CDR3 nucleotides: TGTGCCAGCAGCGAGCGGGGACAGGGAGGTTTCACTGAAGCTTTCTTT. The full variable domain, with the rest looked up from reference TRBV7-9 and TRBJ1-1, is DTGVSQNPRHKITKRGQNVTFRCDPISEHNRLYWYRQTLGQGPEFLTYFQNEAQLEKSRLLSDRFSAERPKGSFSTLEIQRTEQGDSAMYLCASSERGQGGFTEAFFGQGTRLTVV.

This chain uses TRBV21-1 with TRBJ2-1; the DNA was not used to check the table's D call, TRBD2. TRBV21-1 is described as a pseudogene. The CDR3 has 11 amino acids. The CDR3 reads CASDSYNEQFF. The CDR3 DNA reads as TGTGCCAGCGACTCATACAATGAGCAGTTCTTC.

V and J are TRBV5-4 and TRBJ2-5, with 7 bases that match TRBD2. The CDR3 runs 14 residues. The V gene's germline CDR1 is SGHNT and CDR2 YYREEE (reference sequence). Trimming at V came to 3 bases and at J to 1 base, leaving 3 bases not matched to a gene. The CDR3 coding sequence is TGTGCCAGCAGCTCCACTAGCGTCCAAGAGACCCAGTACTTC. Protein sequence: CASSSTSVQETQYF.

The chain couples TRBV2 to TRBJ1-1; 7 bases are a match to TRBD1. The germline V gene encodes CDR1 SNHLY and CDR2 FYNNEI. This CDR3 is built from 16 residues. V gave up 2 bases and J gave up 0 bases; unmatched junction bases: 6. CDR3 protein: CASSEQGGRMNTEAFF. CDR3 bases: TGTGCCAGCAGTGAACAGGGGGGAAGAATGAACACTGAAGCTTTCTTT. Complete variable domain (other parts from reference TRBV2 and TRBJ1-1): EPEVTQTPSHQVTQMGQEVILRCVPISNHLYFYWYRQILGQKVEFLVSFYNNEISEKSEIFDDQFSVERPDGSNFTLKIRSTKLEDSAMYFCASSEQGGRMNTEAFFGQGTRLTVV.

This chain links TRBV14 with TRBJ2-2; TRBD2 matches 9 bases. V lost 0 bases to trimming and J lost 6 bases; unmatched junction nucleotides: 8. This CDR3 comprises 17 residues. From germline, CDR1 is SGHDN and CDR2 FVKESK. CDR3 sequence reads: CASSQDLVAGESGELFF. As DNA, the CDR3 is TGTGCCAGCAGCCAAGATTTGGTAGCGGGGGAATCCGGGGAGCTGTTTTTT.

This clone was counted once. The V gene is TRBV2, the J gene TRBJ2-1; possibly TRBD2 for D (5 bases). V lost 5 bases to trimming and J lost 10 bases, with 21 bases between them. This CDR3 has 15 residues. Germline V gene sequence: CDR1 SNHLY, CDR2 FYNNEI. The CDR3 reads CASSSTSRTAREQFF. The CDR3 nucleotides are TGTGCCAGCAGTTCCACTAGTAGGACCGCCAGGGAGCAGTTCTTC.

The genes are TRBV7-3 and TRBJ1-1; 7 bases line up with TRBD1. Germline lookup yields CDR1 SGHTA and CDR2 FQGTGA. V dropped 5 bases and J dropped 3; count of bases not matched to a gene: 3. The CDR3 is 13 residues long. Here the CDR3 reads CASSEGADTEAFF. DNA for the CDR3: TGTGCCAGCAGCGAGGGGGCCGACACTGAAGCTTTCTTT.

The chain joins TRBV5-1 to TRBJ2-3; weak D call: TRBD1 (6 bases). The CDR3 runs 16 residues. Trimming removed 4 bases from V and 4 bases from J, with 19 bases in between. Germline V CDR1 and CDR2: SGHRS, YFSETQ. The CDR3 sequence: CASSPQGYRLADTQYF. CDR3 sequence (DNA): TGCGCCAGCAGCCCCCAGGGGTATCGCTTGGCAGATACGCAGTATTTT.

V usage is TRBV5-4 and J usage is TRBJ1-5; 8 bases line up with TRBD1. J was trimmed by 7 bases and V by 1 base; bases with no gene match: 7. Per germline, CDR1 SGHNT and CDR2 YYREEE (reference sequence). The CDR3 runs 15 residues. The CDR3 DNA sequence: TGTGCCAGCAGCTTGATACAGGGGGTCATCCAGCCCCAGCATTTT. Translated, it gives CASSLIQGVIQPQHF. The variable domain in full, completed from reference TRBV5-4 and TRBJ1-5, reads ETGVTQSPTHLIKTRGQQVTLRCSSQSGHNTVSWYQQALGQGPQFIFQYYREEENGRGNFPPRFSGLQFPNYSSELNVNALELDDSALYLCASSLIQGVIQPQHFGDGTRLSIL.

The gene calls are TRBV4-1 and TRBJ1-4; TRBD1 matches 9 bases. After removal of 0 bases from V and 5 bases from J, the junction contained 4 bases not matched to a gene. Germline assignment: CDR1 MGHRA and CDR2 YSYEKL. The CDR3 runs to 16 residues. The CDR3 DNA is TGCGCCAGCAGCCAAGATCGTGGGACAGGGAATGAAAAACTGTTTTTT. This sequence encodes CASSQDRGTGNEKLFF.

This sequence joins TRBV28 and TRBJ1-6; 7 bases align to TRBD1. Germline V gene lookup returns CDR1 MDHEN and CDR2 SYDVKM. The CDR3 totals 14 residues. V lost 8 bases to trimming and J lost 10 bases; unmatched junction nucleotides: 11. In DNA, the CDR3 is TGTGCCAGCGTTCCAGGGGGGAGAGGGTCACCCCTCCACTTT. Its protein is CASVPGGRGSPLHF.

The chain links TRBV28 to TRBJ2-7; 11 bases match TRBD2. Germline V gives CDR1 MDHEN, CDR2 SYDVKM. Unmatched junction bases numbered 11, after V lost 3 bases and J lost 4 bases. The CDR3 covers 17 residues. CDR3 sequence (DNA): TGTGCCAGCAGTTTTAGGCCTCAGGGACTAGCGGTATACGAGCAGTACTTC. Translation gives CASSFRPQGLAVYEQYF.

The chain uses TRBV30 and TRBJ1-1; tentatively, D is TRBD1 (5 bases). Germline CDR1 GTSNPN, CDR2 SVGIG (reference sequence). The CDR3 extends over 12 amino acids. Trimming shortened V by 8 bases and J by 0 bases, and 10 bases separated the two germline ends. The CDR3 DNA follows: TGTGCCGGTTCGGGGGTGAACACTGAAGCTTTCTTT. Translation gives CAGSGVNTEAFF.

The gene calls are TRBV5-4 and TRBJ1-1; no clear D gene. There are 14 residues in the CDR3. V lost 0 bases to trimming and J lost 2 bases, with 8 bases between them. The germline CDR1 and CDR2 sequences are SGHNT and YYREEE (reference sequence). In nucleotides, the CDR3 is TGTGCCAGCAGCTTGGGACACCAAAACACTGAAGCTTTCTTT. Its protein is CASSLGHQNTEAFF.

This sequence joins TRBV6-5 and TRBJ2-2; 7 nucleotides match TRBD2. This CDR3 comprises 13 residues. J lost 7 bases, V lost 4 bases, and 3 bases had no gene match. The V gene's germline CDR1 is MNHEY and CDR2 SVGAGI. CDR3 nucleotides: TGTGCCAGCAGTTTGGGGGGGGTCGGGGAGCTGTTTTTT. As protein: CASSLGGVGELFF.

The chain employs TRBV7-8 and TRBJ1-5; the match to TRBD1 covers 10 bases. This CDR3 spans 15 amino acids. Germline V gene sequence: CDR1 SGHVS, CDR2 FQNEAQ. The V segment lost 6 bases and the J segment 3 bases; nucleotides outside the gene matches: 5. The DNA of the CDR3 is TGTGCCAGCAGATCCGGGACAGGGGTCAATCAGCCCCAGCATTTT. It yields the protein CASRSGTGVNQPQHF.

The chain uses TRBV10-3 and TRBJ1-1; no definite D call. From germline, CDR1 is ENHRY and CDR2 SYGVKD. V lost 6 bases and J lost 3, with 11 bases in between. This CDR3 is 13 amino acids long. The CDR3 DNA follows: TGTGCCATCAGCCCTCTGGAGTACACTGAAGCTTTCTTT. Residues: CAISPLEYTEAFF.

Worth noting for this clone: At the DNA level, this CDR3 is encoded by other sequences in the same sample as well. The V and J genes are TRBV9 and TRBJ2-3; TRBD2 might be the D (6 bases). The V end was cut by 0 bases, the J end by 0 bases, with 8 bases between. There are 15 residues in the CDR3. CDR1 is SGDLS and CDR2 is YYNGEE in the germline V gene. The CDR3, as DNA: TGTGCCAGCAGCGTAGCGGGGGTTAGCACAGATACGCAGTATTTT. Its translation is CASSVAGVSTDTQYF.

The V call is TRBV2, the J call TRBJ1-1, with D hard to call. Trimming left V 6 bases short and J 1 base short, with 9 bases between. CDR3 length: 13 amino acids. Per germline, CDR1 SNHLY and CDR2 FYNNEI. CDR3 sequence reads: CASRRGANTEAFF. CDR3 nucleotide sequence: TGTGCCAGCAGGCGGGGAGCGAACACTGAAGCTTTCTTT.

The chain couples TRBV27 to TRBJ1-1, with 7 bases that match TRBD1. The V segment lost 7 bases and the J segment 0 bases; nucleotides outside the gene matches: 5. The CDR3 is 14 residues long. CDR1 is MNHEY, CDR2 SMNVEV, per germline (reference sequence). Here the CDR3 DNA reads TGTGCCAGCAAACAGGGGTTTGTGAACACTGAAGCTTTCTTT. Translated, it gives CASKQGFVNTEAFF.

This clone showed up just once. The chain joins TRBV28 to TRBJ1-2; D remains ambiguous. This CDR3 is 11 amino acids long. V was pared by 3 bases and J by 8 bases, with 7 bases between. Germline V gives CDR1 MDHEN, CDR2 SYDVKM. CDR3 protein: CASSFGWGYTF. DNA of the CDR3: TGTGCCAGCAGTTTCGGTTGGGGCTACACCTTC.

This clone was seen a handful of times. The chain employs TRBV28 and TRBJ1-3, with a weak D call TRBD1 (6 bases). The CDR3 is 13 residues long. Trimming removed 4 bases at V and 2 bases at J, with 6 bases between. The germline V gene has CDR1 MDHEN and CDR2 SYDVKM. The CDR3 loop is CASSSGAGNTIYF. CDR3 coding DNA: TGTGCCAGCAGTTCAGGGGCTGGAAACACCATATATTTT.

The chain couples TRBV5-1 to TRBJ1-6; D is ambiguous. CDR1 and CDR2 from the germline V gene are SGHRS and YFSETQ. Trimming took 0 bases from V and 0 from J, leaving 7 bases between them. The CDR3 covers 16 residues. CDR3 amino acids: CASSLDSVSYNSPLHF. CDR3 nucleotides: TGCGCCAGCAGCTTGGATTCCGTCTCCTATAATTCACCCCTCCACTTT.

This rearrangement joins TRBV6-6 to TRBJ1-2; perhaps TRBD1 as D (5 bases). The CDR3 runs to 14 residues. Germline loops: CDR1 MNHNY, CDR2 SVGAGI (reference sequence). V was trimmed by 2 bases and J by 7 bases, leaving 14 bases between them. DNA of the CDR3: TGTGCCAGCAGTTACGGGGTCCAGGGTGGTGGCTACACCTTC. Translated, it gives CASSYGVQGGGYTF.

CDR3 residues: CASSPGADKGYNEQFF. The CDR3 bases are TGTGCCAGCAGCCCAGGGGCAGATAAGGGCTACAATGAGCAGTTCTTC. The J gene is TRBJ2-1, the V gene TRBV3-1 (or the pseudogene TRBV3-2); D may be TRBD1 (6 bases). Germline V gene data show CDR1 as LGHDT and CDR2 as YNNKEL (reference sequence). Trimming took off 4 bases at V and 3 bases at J, with 16 bases between the two ends. This CDR3 comprises 16 residues.

This clone was observed once. The chain employs TRBV21-1 and TRBJ1-2; the D segment call TRBD1 is taken from the table without a DNA check. TRBV21-1 is flagged as a pseudogene. This CDR3 comprises 15 residues. Written as DNA, the CDR3 is TGTGCCAGCAGCAAAGGAGGTCAGGGTATACATGGCTACACCTTC. Amino acid sequence: CASSKGGQGIHGYTF.